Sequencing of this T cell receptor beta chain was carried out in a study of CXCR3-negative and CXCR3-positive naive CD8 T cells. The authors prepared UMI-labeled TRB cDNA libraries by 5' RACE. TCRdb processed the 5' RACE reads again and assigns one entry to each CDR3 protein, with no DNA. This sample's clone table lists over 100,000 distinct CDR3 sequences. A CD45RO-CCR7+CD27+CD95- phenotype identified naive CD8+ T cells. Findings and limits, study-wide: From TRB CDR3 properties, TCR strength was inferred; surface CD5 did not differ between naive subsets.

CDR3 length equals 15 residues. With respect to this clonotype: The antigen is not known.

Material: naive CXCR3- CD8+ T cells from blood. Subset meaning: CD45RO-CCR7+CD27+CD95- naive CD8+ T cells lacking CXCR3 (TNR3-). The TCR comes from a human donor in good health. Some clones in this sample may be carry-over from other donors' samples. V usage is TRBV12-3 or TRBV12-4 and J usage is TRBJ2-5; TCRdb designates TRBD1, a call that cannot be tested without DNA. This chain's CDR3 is CASSLRQGATETQYF.